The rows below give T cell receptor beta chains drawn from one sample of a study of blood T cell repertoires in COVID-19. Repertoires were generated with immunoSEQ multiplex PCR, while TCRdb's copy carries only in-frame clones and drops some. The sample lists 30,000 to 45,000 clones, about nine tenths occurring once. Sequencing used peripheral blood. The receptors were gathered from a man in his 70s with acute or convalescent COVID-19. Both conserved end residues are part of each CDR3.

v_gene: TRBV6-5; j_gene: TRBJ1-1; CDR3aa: CASSSGQAEAFF
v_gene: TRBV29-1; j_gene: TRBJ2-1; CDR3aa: CSVEWLYNEQFF
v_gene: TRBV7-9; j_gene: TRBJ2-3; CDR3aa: CASSLGSSTDTQYF
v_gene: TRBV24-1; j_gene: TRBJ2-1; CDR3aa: CATSDSGAGGYNEQFF
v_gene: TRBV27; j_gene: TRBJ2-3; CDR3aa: CASTQYGDTQYF
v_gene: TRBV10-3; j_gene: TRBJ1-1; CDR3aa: CATWQGGNTEAFF
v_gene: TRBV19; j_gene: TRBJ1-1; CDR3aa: CASSGRGLVNTEAFF
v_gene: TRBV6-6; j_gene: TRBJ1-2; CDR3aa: CASSSTGWGYTF
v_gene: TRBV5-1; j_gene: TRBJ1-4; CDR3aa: CASSLEGTGLEKLFF
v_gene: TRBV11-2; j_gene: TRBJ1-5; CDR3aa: CASSLYSNQPQHF
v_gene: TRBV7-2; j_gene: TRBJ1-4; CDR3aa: CASSLEIRNEKLFF
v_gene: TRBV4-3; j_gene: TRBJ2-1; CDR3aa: CASSQFARGANEQFF
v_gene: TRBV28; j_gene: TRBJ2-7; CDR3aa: CASSSQNSGRDEQYF
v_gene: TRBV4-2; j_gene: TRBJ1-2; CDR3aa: CASSQVETTNYGYTF
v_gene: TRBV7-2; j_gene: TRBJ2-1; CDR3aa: CASSPAGVYNEQFF
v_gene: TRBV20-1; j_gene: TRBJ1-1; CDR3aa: CSASIYGNTEAFF
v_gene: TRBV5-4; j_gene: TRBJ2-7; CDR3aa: CASSLGTGTLPYEQYF
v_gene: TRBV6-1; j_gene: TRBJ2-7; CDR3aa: CASSEMLAESYEQYF
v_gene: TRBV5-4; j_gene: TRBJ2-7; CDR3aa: CASSSYTGSPYYEQYF
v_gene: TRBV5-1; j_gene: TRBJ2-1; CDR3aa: CASSLASGRAGSEFF
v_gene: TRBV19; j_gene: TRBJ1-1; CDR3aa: CASSPAVGGTEAFF
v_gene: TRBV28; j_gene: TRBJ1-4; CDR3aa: CASSGDRNNEKLFF
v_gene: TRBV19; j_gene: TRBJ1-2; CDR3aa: CASSIPLDRGHGYTF
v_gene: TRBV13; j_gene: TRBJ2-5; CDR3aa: CASSSPGNQETQYF
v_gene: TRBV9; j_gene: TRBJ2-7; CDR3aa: CASSVGAGDPYEQYF
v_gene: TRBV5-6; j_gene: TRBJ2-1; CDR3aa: CASSLTSGTYNEQFF
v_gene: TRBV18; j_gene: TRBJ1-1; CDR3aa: CASSPPLGGTEAFF
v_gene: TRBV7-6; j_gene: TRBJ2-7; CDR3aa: CASSANARDWNYEQYF
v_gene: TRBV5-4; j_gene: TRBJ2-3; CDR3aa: CASSLDPTDTQYF
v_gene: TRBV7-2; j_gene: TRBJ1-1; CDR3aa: CASTWLGGGGGGEAFF
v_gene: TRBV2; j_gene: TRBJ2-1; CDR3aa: CASSFALSGISYNEQFF
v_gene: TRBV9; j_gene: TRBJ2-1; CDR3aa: CASSVTVAGRNEQFF
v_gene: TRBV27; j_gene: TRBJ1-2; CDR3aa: CASSPTLRGMGGYTF
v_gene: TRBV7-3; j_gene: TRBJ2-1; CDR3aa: CASSSGLADYNEQFF
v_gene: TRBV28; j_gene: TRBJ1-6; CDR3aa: CASSLRDLSSYNSPLHF
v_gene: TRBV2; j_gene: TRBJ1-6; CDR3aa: CASSETVNNSPLHF
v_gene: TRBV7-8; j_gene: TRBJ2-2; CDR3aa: CASSLAPGRGELFF
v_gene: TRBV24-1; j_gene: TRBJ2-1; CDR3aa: CATSDVGQGNYDEQFF
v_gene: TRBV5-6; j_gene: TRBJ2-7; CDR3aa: CASSFQGAAYEQYF
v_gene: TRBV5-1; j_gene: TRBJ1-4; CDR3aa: CASSVDGATNEKLFF
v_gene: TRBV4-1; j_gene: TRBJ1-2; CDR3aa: CASSQTQGGISNYGYTF
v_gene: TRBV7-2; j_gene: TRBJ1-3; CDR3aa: CASSLEGNSMISGNTIYF
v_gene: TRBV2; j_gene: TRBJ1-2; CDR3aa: CASSFDRAGYTF
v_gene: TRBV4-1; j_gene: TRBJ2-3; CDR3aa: CASSTQGQASTDTQYF
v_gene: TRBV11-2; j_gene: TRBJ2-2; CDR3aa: CASSPDRGAGELFF
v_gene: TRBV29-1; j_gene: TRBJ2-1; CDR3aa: CSVPGTLSSYNEQFF
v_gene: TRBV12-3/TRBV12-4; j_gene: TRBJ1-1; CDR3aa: CASSLNGGTEAFF
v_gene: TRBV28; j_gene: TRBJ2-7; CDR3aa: CASSLYAGERYEQYF
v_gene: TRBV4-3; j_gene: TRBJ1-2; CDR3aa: CASSRGQGYGYTF
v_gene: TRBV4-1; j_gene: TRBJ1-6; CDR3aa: CASSQDPLGGAVNSPLHF
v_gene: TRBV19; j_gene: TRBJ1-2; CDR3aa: CASSRTGRQNYGYTF
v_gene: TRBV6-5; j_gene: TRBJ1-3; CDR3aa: CASSPSFSGNTIYF
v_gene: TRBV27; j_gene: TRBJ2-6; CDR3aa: CASSLLGLASLSGANVLTF
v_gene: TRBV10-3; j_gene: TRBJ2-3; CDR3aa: CAIRGTGGSDTQYF
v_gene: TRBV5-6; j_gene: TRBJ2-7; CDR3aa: CASSRLVDEQYF
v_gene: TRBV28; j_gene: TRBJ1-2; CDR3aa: CASSSGQGYGYTF
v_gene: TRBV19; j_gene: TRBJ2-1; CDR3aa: CASSRSGAYNEQFF
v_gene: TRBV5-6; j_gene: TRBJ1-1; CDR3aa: CASSLVGGALNTEAFF
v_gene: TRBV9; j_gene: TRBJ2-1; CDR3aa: CASSPQEGSGNEQFF